These T cell receptor beta chains were read from a single sample in a study of cytomegalovirus exposure and HLA in healthy donors. Sequencing used immunoSEQ multiplex PCR; TCRdb keeps in-frame clones, though not all of them. Among about 200,000 clones listed, roughly 72% were seen once. Input material: PBMCs. All receptors come from a man in his thirties or forties in good health and CMV-seronegative. The CDR3 runs from the conserved cysteine through the conserved F or W. The order of the fields is CDR3 protein, CDR3 DNA, CDR3 length, V gene, clone size, D gene, J gene. D genes are given only for firm matches. Expanded clones are given a class, and other clones once, few, many or no size at all.

CASSLWGGETQYF,TGTGCCAGCAGTTTATGGGGGGGTGAGACCCAGTACTTC,13,TRBV27,-,TRBD2,TRBJ2-5
CASSLPPDTQYF,TGTGCCAGCAGCCTACCCCCAGATACGCAGTATTTT,12,TRBV28,-,-,TRBJ2-3
CASSDGSEGEQFF,TGTGCCAGCAGTGACGGCTCGGAGGGTGAGCAGTTCTTC,13,TRBV6-4,-,-,TRBJ2-1
CASRRGRGNTEAFF,TGTGCCAGCAGGAGGGGCAGGGGTAATACTGAAGCTTTCTTT,14,TRBV2,-,-,TRBJ1-1
CASRGGFGNTEAFF,TGTGCCAGCAGAGGAGGGTTTGGGAACACTGAAGCTTTCTTT,14,TRBV6-1,-,-,TRBJ1-1
CASSSQGAGGYTF,TGTGCCAGCAGTTCGCAGGGGGCGGGTGGCTACACCTTC,13,TRBV28,-,TRBD1,TRBJ1-2
CASSKGAGLIEGAQYF,TGTGCCAGCAGCAAAGGGGCGGGACTGATAGAAGGAGCCCAGTACTTC,16,TRBV9,-,-,TRBJ2-5
CASSPLGGEQYF,TGTGCCAGCAGCCCGCTGGGGGGAGAGCAGTACTTC,12,TRBV9,-,-,TRBJ2-7
CATSRDPGTDTQYF,TGTGCCACCAGCAGAGATCCGGGGACAGATACGCAGTATTTT,14,TRBV15,-,-,TRBJ2-3
CASSSLISGSWSYEQYF,TGTGCCAGCAGCTCACTCATTAGCGGGAGTTGGTCCTACGAGCAGTACTTC,17,TRBV7-2,-,TRBD2,TRBJ2-7
CASSFPPLTALGESYEQYF,TGTGCCAGCAGCTTCCCCCCATTGACCGCACTGGGCGAGTCCTACGAGCAGTACTTC,19,TRBV7-9,-,-,TRBJ2-7
CASSLIGGSTGELFF,TGTGCCAGCAGTTTAATTGGGGGCAGCACCGGGGAGCTGTTTTTT,15,TRBV27,-,-,TRBJ2-2
CASSLYRINTEAFF,TGTGCCAGCAGTCTCTACCGAATAAACACTGAAGCTTTCTTT,14,TRBV2,-,-,TRBJ1-1
CASSPTGGVPQPQHF,TGTGCCAGCAGCCCCACAGGGGGCGTACCCCAGCCCCAGCATTTT,15,TRBV6-1,-,TRBD1,TRBJ1-5
CASSQGTVGTDTQYF,TGTGCCAGCAGCCAAGGGACAGTCGGCACAGATACGCAGTATTTT,15,TRBV11-2,-,TRBD1,TRBJ2-3
CASGVGLAGIFFLNTGELFF,TGTGCCAGCGGGGTTGGACTAGCGGGAATTTTTTTTCTGAACACCGGGGAGCTGTTTTTT,20,TRBV28,-,TRBD2,TRBJ2-2
CASGLVTGTRNGYTF,TGTGCTAGTGGTTTGGTCACCGGGACAAGGAATGGCTACACCTTC,15,TRBV12-5,-,-,TRBJ1-2
CASSPETGEGNTIYF,TGTGCCAGCTCACCAGAGACAGGGGAAGGAAACACCATATATTTT,15,TRBV18,-,TRBD1,TRBJ1-3
CASSLNRETEAFF,TGTGCCAGCAGCTTAAACCGGGAGACTGAAGCTTTCTTT,13,TRBV7-3,-,-,TRBJ1-1
CASSLHQGLNTEAFF,TGTGCCAGCAGTTTACATCAGGGCCTGAACACTGAAGCTTTCTTT,15,TRBV27,once,-,TRBJ1-1
CASRSGGNTGELFF,TGCGCCAGCAGATCGGGTGGGAACACCGGGGAGCTGTTTTTT,14,TRBV10-2,-,-,TRBJ2-2
CASSLDRENQPQHF,TGTGCCAGCAGCTTGGACAGGGAGAATCAGCCCCAGCATTTT,14,TRBV5-4,-,-,TRBJ1-5
CASSDRGPPYEQYF,TGTGCCAGCAGTGACAGGGGCCCCCCCTACGAGCAGTACTTC,14,TRBV6-1,-,-,TRBJ2-7
CASSLKGQGSYEQYF,TGCGCCAGCAGCTTAAAGGGACAGGGCTCCTACGAGCAGTACTTC,15,TRBV5-1,-,TRBD1,TRBJ2-7
CASRKTTDNSPLHF,TGTGCCAGCAGGAAAACGACAGATAATTCACCCCTTCACTTT,14,TRBV7-9,-,-,TRBJ1-6
CASSKGAAIAETYEQYF,TGTGCCAGCAGCAAAGGGGCAGCCATAGCGGAAACCTACGAGCAGTACTTC,17,TRBV7-9,-,-,TRBJ2-7
CASSDLWDSPYEQYF,TGTGCCAGCAGTGATCTCTGGGACTCCCCCTACGAGCAGTACTTC,15,TRBV2,few,-,TRBJ2-7
CASSNIGTSGGSYNEQFF,TGTGCCAGCAGTAACATCGGGACTAGCGGGGGTTCCTACAATGAGCAGTTCTTC,18,TRBV2,-,TRBD2,TRBJ2-1
CASRTPGQSYGYTF,TGTGCCAGTAGGACCCCGGGACAGTCCTATGGCTACACCTTC,14,TRBV19,-,TRBD1,TRBJ1-2
CASSFGQGGQETQYF,TGTGCCAGCAGCTTCGGACAGGGGGGGCAAGAGACCCAGTACTTC,15,TRBV7-9,-,TRBD1,TRBJ2-5
CASSPNVLAGINTDTQYF,TGTGCCAGCAGCCCTAATGTTCTAGCGGGCATTAACACAGATACGCAGTATTTT,18,TRBV7-3,-,TRBD2,TRBJ2-3
CASSASRDRNYGYTF,TGTGCCAGCAGCGCCTCCCGGGACAGAAACTATGGCTACACCTTC,15,TRBV7-8,-,TRBD1,TRBJ1-2
CASSGGSSYNEQFF,TGTGCCAGCAGTGGCGGGAGCTCCTACAATGAGCAGTTCTTC,14,TRBV11-2,-,TRBD2,TRBJ2-1
CASSWDRVQETQYF,TGTGCCAGCAGCTGGGACAGGGTACAAGAGACCCAGTACTTC,14,TRBV28,-,TRBD1,TRBJ2-5
CASSSYFGTGELFF,TGTGCCAGCAGTTCGTATTTCGGGACCGGGGAGCTGTTTTTT,14,TRBV28,-,-,TRBJ2-2
CASSPRGASYGYTF,TGTGCCAGCAGTCCACGGGGGGCCTCCTATGGCTACACCTTC,14,TRBV6-1,few,-,TRBJ1-2
CASSRAGDTQYF,TGTGCCAGTAGTAGAGCGGGAGATACGCAGTATTTT,12,TRBV19,-,-,TRBJ2-3
CASSTRGGGQGYVEQYF,TGCGCCAGCAGCACTCGGGGAGGAGGACAGGGATATGTTGAGCAGTACTTC,17,TRBV5-1,-,TRBD1,TRBJ2-7
CASSSGSTDTQYF,TGTGCCAGCAGTAGCGGGAGCACAGATACGCAGTATTTT,13,TRBV6-4,-,-,TRBJ2-3
CASSAQGSYNEQFF,TGTGCCAGCAGCGCACAGGGAAGTTACAATGAGCAGTTCTTC,14,TRBV9,-,-,TRBJ2-1
CASSLGGSEAFF,TGTGCCAGCAGCCTAGGAGGGTCTGAAGCTTTCTTT,12,TRBV2,few,-,TRBJ1-1
CSVVEIGGGYEQYF,TGCAGCGTTGTGGAAATAGGGGGCGGGTACGAGCAGTACTTC,14,TRBV29-1,-,TRBD1,TRBJ2-7
CASSWGQGTQETQYF,TGTGCCAGCAGTTGGGGACAGGGCACCCAAGAGACCCAGTACTTC,15,TRBV27,-,TRBD1,TRBJ2-5
CAWSFFIMGAREKLFF,TGTGCCTGGAGTTTCTTTATTATGGGGGCCAGGGAAAAACTGTTTTTT,16,TRBV30,-,-,TRBJ1-4
CASRAIGDNEQFF,TGTGCCAGCAGGGCAATCGGAGACAATGAGCAGTTCTTC,13,TRBV28,few,-,TRBJ2-1
CASRQDYNEQFF,TGTGCCAGCAGGCAGGACTACAATGAGCAGTTCTTC,12,TRBV6-1,-,-,TRBJ2-1
CASSLEVGTEAFF,TGTGCTAGCAGCTTAGAAGTCGGGACTGAAGCTTTCTTT,13,TRBV7-7,-,-,TRBJ1-1
CASSPITAYEQYF,TGTGCCAGCAGCCCAATAACAGCCTACGAGCAGTACTTC,13,TRBV11-2,-,-,TRBJ2-7
CASSSQETQYF,TGTGCCAGCAGCTCGCAAGAGACCCAGTACTTC,11,TRBV7-9,-,-,TRBJ2-5
CASSLTENTEAFF,TGTGCCAGCAGCTTGACAGAGAACACTGAAGCTTTCTTT,13,TRBV13,-,-,TRBJ1-1